One and the same sample provided the 11 T cell receptor beta chains below, sequenced in a study of regulatory T cells in long-lasting Graves disease. Arm-PCR of CDR3 regions with iRepertoire HTBI primers generated TCR beta libraries. TCRdb called the multiplex PCR reads again in MiXCR, with one record for every CDR3 protein. Of roughly 420,000 distinct CDR3 sequences listed, 15% to 19% were seen once; the top ten hold over 20%. Described time point: newly diagnosed GD, antithyroid drugs for less than 3 months. Generation of the TCR library employed RNA extracted from PBMCs. The specimen was peripheral blood mononuclear cells (PBMCs), collected at new diagnosis, from a patient treated with antithyroid drugs. The receptors here all came from a female donor with Graves disease.

As concerns this clonotype: A read error may explain this, as a much larger clone is one base away. The final CDR3 position lacks the conserved phenylalanine or tryptophan, pointing to a likely read error. V usage is TRBV20-1 and J usage is TRBJ2-7; TRBD1 might be the D (6 bases). The J call is uncertain, as TRBJ2-5 better fits the DNA end. The germline V gene has CDR1 DFQATT and CDR2 SNEGSKA (reference sequence). This CDR3 contains 15 residues. The CDR3 reads CSARDPAGDGETQYS. CDR3 DNA sequence: TGCAGTGCTAGAGATCCTGCAGGGGACGGAGAGACCCAGTACTCC.

In this sample, this clonotype turned up a few times. The chain couples TRBV20-1 to TRBJ1-2; D is ambiguous. The CDR3 is made up of 14 amino acids. The germline gives CDR1 DFQATT, CDR2 SNEGSKA (reference sequence). Trimming shortened V by 0 bases and J by 4 bases, and 12 bases separated the two germline ends. The CDR3 region is CSAREASHRYGYTF. The CDR3 coding sequence is TGCAGTGCTAGAGAGGCCAGTCACCGCTATGGCTACACCTTC.

The chain uses TRBV30 and TRBJ2-2, with 12 bases fitting TRBD1. From germline, CDR1 is GTSNPN and CDR2 SVGIG (reference sequence). The CDR3 consists of 18 residues. The V and J ends lost 2 bases and 3 bases, in that order; junction bases with no gene match: 10. DNA of the CDR3: TGTGCCTGGAGTCCAGGGACAGGGGGCGCCACGGACACCGGGGAGCTGTTTTTT. Translated, it gives CAWSPGTGGATDTGELFF.

This clonotype was seen repeatedly, ten times or more. The junction does not match germline at one end; this may be a read error. This rearrangement joins TRBV5-1 to TRBJ1-2; D gene ambiguous. Germline CDR1 and CDR2: SGHRS and YFSETQ. This CDR3 spans 15 amino acids. The CDR3 DNA reads as TGTGCCAGCAGCTTAGTCGCGGGCGTGAACTATGGCTACACCTTC. It codes for CASSLVAGVNYGYTF.

This clonotype was seen ten or more times. This rearrangement joins TRBV28 to TRBJ2-2; D not resolved. Trimming took off 3 bases at V and 3 bases at J, with 11 bases between the two ends. The CDR3 is made up of 15 amino acids. CDR1 and CDR2 from the germline V gene are MDHEN and SYDVKM. The CDR3 nucleotides read TGTGCCAGCAGTTTGAAGACTTGGTACACCGGGGAGCTGTTTTTT. Residues: CASSLKTWYTGELFF. Based on the CDR3 plus reference TRBV28 and TRBJ2-2, the full variable domain is DVKVTQSSRYLVKRTGEKVFLECVQDMDHENMFWYRQDPGLGLRLIYFSYDVKMKEKGDIPEGYSVSREKKERFSLILESASTNQTSMYLCASSLKTWYTGELFFGEGSRLTVL.

As regards this clonotype: A read error is possible here, since a much larger clone lies one base away. The conserved phenylalanine or tryptophan is not found at the CDR3 terminus, so this likely reflects a read error. CDR3 protein: CASSLGWIGTGGNEQFL. The CDR3 DNA is TGTGCCAGCAGCTTAGGGTGGATCGGGACAGGGGGCAATGAGCAGTTCCTC. The rearrangement uses TRBV7-9 and TRBJ2-1; 11 bases are a match to TRBD1. Looked up from germline, CDR1 is SEHNR and CDR2 is FQNEAQ (reference sequence). The CDR3 loop spans 17 amino acids. The V and J ends lost 1 base and 6 bases, in that order; junction bases with no gene match: 8.

This clonotype was detected ten times or more. The V and J genes are TRBV12-3 or TRBV12-4 and TRBJ2-5; 11 positions match TRBD2. V dropped 5 bases and J dropped 3; count of bases not matched to a gene: 8. The CDR3 runs to 16 residues. CDR3 sequence (DNA): TGTGCCAGCAGTCCGTTAGCGGGGGGGCCGGAAGAGACCCAGTACTTC. Amino acids: CASSPLAGGPEETQYF.

This chain links TRBV9 with TRBJ1-2; tentatively, D is TRBD1 (6 bases). The V end lost 4 bases, the J end lost 5 bases, and 18 bases lay between the germline ends. CDR1 SGDLS and CDR2 YYNGEE come from the germline V gene. This CDR3 contains 15 residues. The chain's CDR3 is CASSRRTGQEYGYTF. CDR3 sequence (DNA): TGTGCCAGCAGCCGACGCACAGGGCAGGAGTATGGCTACACCTTC.

This clonotype has ten or more counts. The chain uses TRBV11-3 and TRBJ1-2, with D possibly being TRBD1 (5 bases). Between the trimmed V and J ends, which lost 1 base and 3 bases, there was a span of 24 bases. Per germline, CDR1 SGHNT and CDR2 YENEEA. This CDR3 region has 19 residues. The CDR3 protein is CASSLGEDTLPAGYYGYTF. The CDR3 nucleotides are TGTGCCAGCAGCTTAGGTGAGGACACCCTCCCGGCGGGCTACTATGGCTACACCTTC.

This clonotype occurred many times. The genes are TRBV27 and TRBJ2-1, with D possibly TRBD2 on 6 matching bases. Germline assignment: CDR1 MNHEY and CDR2 SMNVEV (reference sequence). This CDR3 is 14 amino acids long. V lost 6 bases, J lost 7 bases, and 16 bases lay in between. CDR3 nucleotide sequence: TGTGCCAGCAGCCCCCGGGGGAGTGGGAATGAGCAGTTCTTC. It yields the protein CASSPRGSGNEQFF.

The table lists this clonotype with many counts. This chain uses TRBV7-2 with TRBJ2-7, with 8 bases aligning to TRBD2. From germline, CDR1 is SGHTA and CDR2 FQGNSA. The CDR3 has 15 amino acids. After removal of 5 bases from V and 4 bases from J, the junction contained 10 bases not matched to a gene. CDR3 nucleotide sequence: TGTGCCAGCAGCACGCAAACTAGCGGATCTTACGAGCAGTACTTC. The encoded protein is CASSTQTSGSYEQYF.